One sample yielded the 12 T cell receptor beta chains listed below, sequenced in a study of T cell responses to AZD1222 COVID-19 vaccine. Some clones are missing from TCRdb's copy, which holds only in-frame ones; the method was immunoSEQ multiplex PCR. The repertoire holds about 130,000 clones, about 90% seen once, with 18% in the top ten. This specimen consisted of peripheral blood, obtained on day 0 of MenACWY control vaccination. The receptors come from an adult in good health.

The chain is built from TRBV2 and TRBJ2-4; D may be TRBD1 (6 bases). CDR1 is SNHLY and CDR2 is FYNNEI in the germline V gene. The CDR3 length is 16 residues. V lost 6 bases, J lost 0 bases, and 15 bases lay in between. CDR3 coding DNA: TGTGCCAGCAGGGGCACAGGGTCCGGAGCCAAAAACATTCAGTACTTC. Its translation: CASRGTGSGAKNIQYF. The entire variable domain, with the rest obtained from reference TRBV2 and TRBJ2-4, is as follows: EPEVTQTPSHQVTQMGQEVILRCVPISNHLYFYWYRQILGQKVEFLVSFYNNEISEKSEIFDDQFSVERPDGSNFTLKIRSTKLEDSAMYFCASRGTGSGAKNIQYFGAGTRLSVL.

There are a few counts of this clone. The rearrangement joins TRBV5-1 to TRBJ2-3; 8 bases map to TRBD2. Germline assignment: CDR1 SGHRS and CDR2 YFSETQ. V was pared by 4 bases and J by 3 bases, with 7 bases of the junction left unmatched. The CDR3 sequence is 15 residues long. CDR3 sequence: CASSPLQRETDTQYF. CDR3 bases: TGCGCCAGCAGCCCCCTCCAGCGGGAGACAGATACGCAGTATTTT. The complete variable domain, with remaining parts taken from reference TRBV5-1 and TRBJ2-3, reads KAGVTQTPRYLIKTRGQQVTLSCSPISGHRSVSWYQQTPGQGLQFLFEYFSETQRNKGNFPGRFSGRQFSNSRSEMNVSTLELGDSALYLCASSPLQRETDTQYFGPGTRLTVL.

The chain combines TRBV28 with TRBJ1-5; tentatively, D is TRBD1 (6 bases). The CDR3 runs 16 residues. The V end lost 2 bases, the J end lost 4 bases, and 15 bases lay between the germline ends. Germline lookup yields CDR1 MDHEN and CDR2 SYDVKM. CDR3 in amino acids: CASSLMGRGQNQPQHF. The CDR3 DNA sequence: TGTGCCAGCAGTTTAATGGGCAGGGGACAAAATCAGCCCCAGCATTTT.

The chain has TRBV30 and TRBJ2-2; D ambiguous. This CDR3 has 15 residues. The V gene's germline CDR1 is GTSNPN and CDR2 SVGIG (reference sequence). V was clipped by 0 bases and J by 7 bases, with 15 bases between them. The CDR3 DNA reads TGTGCCTGGAGTGTACTAAGAGAGGATAACGGGGAGCTGTTTTTT. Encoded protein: CAWSVLREDNGELFF. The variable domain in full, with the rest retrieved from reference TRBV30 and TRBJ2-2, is SQTIHQWPATLVQPVGSPLSLECTVEGTSNPNLYWYRQAAGRGLQLLFYSVGIGQISSEVPQNLSASRPQDRQFILSSKKLLLSDSGFYLCAWSVLREDNGELFFGEGSRLTVL.

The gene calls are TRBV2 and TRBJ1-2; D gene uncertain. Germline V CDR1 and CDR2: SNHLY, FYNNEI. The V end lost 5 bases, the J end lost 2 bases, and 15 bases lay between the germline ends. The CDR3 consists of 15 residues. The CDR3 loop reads CASSLTPAENYGYTF. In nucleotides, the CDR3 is TGTGCCAGCAGTCTCACACCGGCCGAGAACTATGGCTACACCTTC.

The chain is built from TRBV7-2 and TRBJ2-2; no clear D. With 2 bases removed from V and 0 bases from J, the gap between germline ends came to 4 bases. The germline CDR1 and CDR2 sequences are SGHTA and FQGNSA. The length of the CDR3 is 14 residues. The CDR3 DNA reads TGTGCCAGCAGCTTAAGGTCGAACACCGGGGAGCTGTTTTTT. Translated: CASSLRSNTGELFF.

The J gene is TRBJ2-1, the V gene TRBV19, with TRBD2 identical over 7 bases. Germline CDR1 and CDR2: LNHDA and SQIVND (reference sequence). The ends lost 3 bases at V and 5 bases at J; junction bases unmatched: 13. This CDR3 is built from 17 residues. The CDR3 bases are TGTGCCAGTAGTATGGGGCTAGCGGTGGCTGGGGACAATGAGCAGTTCTTC. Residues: CASSMGLAVAGDNEQFF.

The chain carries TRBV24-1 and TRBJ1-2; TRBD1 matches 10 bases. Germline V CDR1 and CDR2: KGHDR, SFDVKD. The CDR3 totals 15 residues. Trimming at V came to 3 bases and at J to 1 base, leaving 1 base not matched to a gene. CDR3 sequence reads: CATSDRTGGNYGYTF. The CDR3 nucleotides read TGTGCCACCAGTGATCGGACAGGGGGTAACTATGGCTACACCTTC.

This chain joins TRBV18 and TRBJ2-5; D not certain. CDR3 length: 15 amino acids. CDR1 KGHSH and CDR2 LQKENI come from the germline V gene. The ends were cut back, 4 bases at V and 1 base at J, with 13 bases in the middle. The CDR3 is CASSRSKTTQETQYF. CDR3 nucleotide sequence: TGTGCCAGCTCACGGTCCAAAACTACCCAAGAGACCCAGTACTTC.

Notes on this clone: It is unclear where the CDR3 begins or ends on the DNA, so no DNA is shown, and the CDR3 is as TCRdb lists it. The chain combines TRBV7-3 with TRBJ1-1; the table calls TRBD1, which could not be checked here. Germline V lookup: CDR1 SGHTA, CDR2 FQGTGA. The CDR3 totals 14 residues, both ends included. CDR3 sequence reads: CASSSSGRDIRAFF.

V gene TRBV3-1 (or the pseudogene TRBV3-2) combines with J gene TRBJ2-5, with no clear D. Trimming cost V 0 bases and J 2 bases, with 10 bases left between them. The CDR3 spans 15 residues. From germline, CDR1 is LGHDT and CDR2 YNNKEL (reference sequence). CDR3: CASSQDEAMQETQYF. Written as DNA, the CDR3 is TGTGCCAGCAGCCAAGATGAGGCTATGCAAGAGACCCAGTACTTC.

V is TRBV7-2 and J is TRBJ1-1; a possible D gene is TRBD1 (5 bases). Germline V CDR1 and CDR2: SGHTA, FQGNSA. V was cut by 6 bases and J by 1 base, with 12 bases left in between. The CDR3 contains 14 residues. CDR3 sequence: CASRDRGSNTEAFF. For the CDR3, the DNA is TGTGCCAGCAGGGACCGGGGGTCGAACACTGAAGCTTTCTTT.